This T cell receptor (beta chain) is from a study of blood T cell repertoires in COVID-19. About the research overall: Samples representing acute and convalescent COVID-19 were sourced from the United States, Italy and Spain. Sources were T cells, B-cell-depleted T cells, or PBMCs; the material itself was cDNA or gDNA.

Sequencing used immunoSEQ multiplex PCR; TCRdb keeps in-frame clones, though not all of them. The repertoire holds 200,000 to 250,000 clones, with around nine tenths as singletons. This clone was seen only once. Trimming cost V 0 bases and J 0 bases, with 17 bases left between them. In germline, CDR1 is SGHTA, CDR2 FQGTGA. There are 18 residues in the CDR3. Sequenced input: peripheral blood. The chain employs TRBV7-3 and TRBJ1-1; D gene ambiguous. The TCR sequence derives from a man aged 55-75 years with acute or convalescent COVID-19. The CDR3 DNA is TGTGCCAGCAGCTTAACACCCACAGAGAGAATGATGAACACTGAAGCTTTCTTT. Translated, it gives CASSLTPTERMMNTEAFF.